A selection of T cell receptor beta chains follows, all from one sample in a study of T-cell memory formation after mild COVID-19. TCRdb used MiXCR to reprocess the 5' RACE reads, holding one entry per CDR3 protein. Here the sample spans 200,000 to 300,000 distinct CDR3 sequences, 9.4% being singletons. Sequencing was done on a sample of PBMCs or a T cell subset sorted from them (not recorded which). Receptors were obtained from a young man who had mild COVID-19 (a few samples of this study predate the infection). Cell type and time point are not known. CDR3s include the opening cysteine and the closing phenylalanine or tryptophan. The D gene is left open where the match is weak. Expanded clones are given a class, and other clones once, few, many or no size at all.

D gene: TRBD1; clone size: many; V gene: TRBV11-2; J gene: TRBJ1-6; CDR3 DNA: TGTGCCAGCAGCTCTCGGACAGGGGGTGGGTCACCCCTCCACTTT; CDR3 protein: CASSSRTGGGSPLHF
D gene: -; clone size: few; V gene: TRBV5-1; J gene: TRBJ2-5; CDR3 DNA: TGCGCCAGCAGCTTGGCCAGGAGCGGGCCCCAAGAGACCCAGTACTTC; CDR3 protein: CASSLARSGPQETQYF
D gene: -; clone size: -; V gene: TRBV6-5; J gene: TRBJ2-7; CDR3 DNA: TGTGCCAGCAGTTATAGTAGTCAGGGGATTCGCGAGCAGTACTTC; CDR3 protein: CASSYSSQGIREQYF
D gene: TRBD1; clone size: -; V gene: TRBV7-9; J gene: TRBJ1-4; CDR3 DNA: TGTGCCAGCAGCCAGCGGACAGGGGGCGGTAATGAAAAACTGTTTTTT; CDR3 protein: CASSQRTGGGNEKLFF
D gene: -; clone size: many; V gene: TRBV20-1; J gene: TRBJ2-5; CDR3 DNA: TGCAGTGCTAGTCTTCCAGATCCGGAGACCCAGTACTTC; CDR3 protein: CSASLPDPETQYF
D gene: TRBD2; clone size: once; V gene: TRBV4-2; J gene: TRBJ2-5; CDR3 DNA: TGTGCCAGCAGCTACAACCTAGCGGGGGAAGAGACCCAGTACTTC; CDR3 protein: CASSYNLAGEETQYF
D gene: TRBD2; clone size: few; V gene: TRBV12-3/TRBV12-4; J gene: TRBJ2-4; CDR3 DNA: TGTGCCAGCACCCCAGCGGGGGACAAAAACATTCAGTACTTC; CDR3 protein: CASTPAGDKNIQYF
D gene: TRBD2; clone size: few; V gene: TRBV4-1; J gene: TRBJ2-1; CDR3 DNA: TGCGCCAGCAGCCAAGTAGAGCGGGGGGCAGGTTCGAATGAGCAGTTCTTC; CDR3 protein: CASSQVERGAGSNEQFF
D gene: -; clone size: -; V gene: TRBV7-9; J gene: TRBJ1-1; CDR3 DNA: TGTGCCAGCAGCCACGGACTCCCCACTGAAGCTTTCTTT; CDR3 protein: CASSHGLPTEAFF
D gene: -; clone size: -; V gene: TRBV4-3; J gene: TRBJ1-2; CDR3 DNA: TGCGCCAGCAGCCCAGGACGGGGGGCTTGGTATGGCTACACCTTC; CDR3 protein: CASSPGRGAWYGYTF
D gene: -; clone size: many; V gene: TRBV20-1; J gene: TRBJ2-3; CDR3 DNA: TGCAGTGCTAGAGATGGGCCCAGGGGGGCAGATACGCAGTATTTT; CDR3 protein: CSARDGPRGADTQYF
D gene: -; clone size: many; V gene: TRBV7-7; J gene: TRBJ2-1; CDR3 DNA: TGTGCCAGCAGCTTAAGTGGGGGGGAGCAGTTCTTC; CDR3 protein: CASSLSGGEQFF